The entry below describes one TCR beta chain. No antigen is known for it. The CDR3 is 14 amino acids. With V trimmed by 6 bases and J by 2 bases, 5 bases remained unmatched. The germline V gene has CDR1 MNHNY and CDR2 SVGAGI (reference sequence). Terminally differentiated effector memory CD45RA+ cells were excluded from the naive CD8 cells, which were CD45RO-negative and positively selected for CCR7. The data were produced by immunoSEQ multiplex PCR, yet TCRdb's version contains in-frame clones alone and is incomplete. The sample carries a few million clones, 93% recorded once. These data are taken from a study of shared clonotypes between healthy human individuals. Whole-study findings and limits: Naive subsets typically showed greater estimated richness than memory subsets.

The sequence was obtained from a man aged 18-30 years in good health. Some clones in this sample may be carry-over from other donors' samples. The sample taken for sequencing was naive CD8+ T cells from PBMCs. The chain combines TRBV6-6 with TRBJ2-3, with 7 bases aligning to TRBD2. CDR3: CASSLRGTTDTQYF. In DNA form, the CDR3 reads TGTGCCAGCAGCTTGCGGGGGACCACAGATACGCAGTATTTT.